This T cell receptor beta chain was captured in a study of blood T cell repertoires in COVID-19. The overall study: Sites in the United States, Italy and Spain provided acute and convalescent COVID-19 samples. Sample material is recorded as cDNA or gDNA derived from T cells, B-cell-depleted T cells, or PBMCs.

Authors' processing steps: Reference gene primer amplification gave estimated nucleated cell counts. The method was immunoSEQ multiplex PCR; TCRdb's version includes in-frame clones alone and lacks a portion of them. For V, J and clone size, that table is used; D and trimming come from the DNA. The sample holds 150,000 to 200,000 clones, about 90% seen once. In Seattle, patients joined the study during active infection and were tracked longitudinally. V lost 3 bases to trimming and J lost 3 bases, with 12 bases between them. CDR3 length equals 15 residues. Germline loops: CDR1 MNHEY, CDR2 SMNVEV (reference sequence).

The receptor was derived from a man in his thirties or forties with COVID-19, enrolled during active disease. The sequencing input was peripheral blood. The V gene is TRBV27, the J gene TRBJ2-1; tentative D call: TRBD2 (5 bases). In DNA form, the CDR3 reads TGTGCCAGCAGTTTCCAACGGGGAAACTACAATGAGCAGTTCTTC. This gives the protein CASSFQRGNYNEQFF.